This TCR beta chain was obtained from a study of human T cells and chemical hapten exposure. Study context: Sensitization employed 2% DPC on roughly 2 cm by roughly 2 cm of upper inner arm skin. Epicutaneous patch tests delivered 0.01% DPC to the upper back, with evaluation at 6 days.

TCRdb called the RACE reads again in MiXCR, with one record for every CDR3 protein. The sample contains approximately 180,000 distinct CDR3 sequences, roughly 30% of which appear only once. Germline V CDR1 and CDR2: MDHEN, SYDVKM. V lost 6 bases to trimming and J lost 2 bases, with 10 bases between them. This CDR3 has 13 residues. Time point specified: pre-sensitization, week 0. Treatment denoted: therapeutic diphenylcyclopropenone sensitization with weekly scalp DPC. Unfractionated whole blood was the source from which total RNA was extracted. The V gene is TRBV28, the J gene TRBJ2-5, with TRBD2 as a possible D gene (6 bases). This specimen was whole blood, taken in connection with sensitization to the hapten diphenylcyclopropenone (DPC). This TCR came from a woman in her 30s with alopecia areata. Some clones in this sample may be carry-over from other donors' samples. This CDR3 reads CASRAGRQETQYF. CDR3 DNA sequence: TGTGCCAGCAGGGCGGGAAGACAAGAGACCCAGTACTTC.